The 23 T cell receptor beta chains below all came from one sample that was sequenced in a study of control samples from healthy donors and cancer patients. Method: immunoSEQ multiplex PCR; TCRdb's copy keeps in-frame clones and lacks some. The data contain 100,000 to 150,000 clones, 80% to 95% of them singletons. Sequencing was carried out using blood. All receptors come from a man aged 18 to 29 in good health.

This chain joins TRBV28 and TRBJ1-5; 9 bases agree with TRBD1. There are 15 residues in the CDR3. The germline gives CDR1 MDHEN, CDR2 SYDVKM. The ends lost 11 bases at V and 9 bases at J; junction bases unmatched: 17. The CDR3 reads CAGVSGQGISGPQHF. CDR3 DNA sequence: TGTGCCGGAGTCTCCGGACAGGGGATATCTGGGCCCCAGCATTTT. Using reference TRBV28 and TRBJ1-5 for the parts outside the CDR3, the full variable domain is DVKVTQSSRYLVKRTGEKVFLECVQDMDHENMFWYRQDPGLGLRLIYFSYDVKMKEKGDIPEGYSVSREKKERFSLILESASTNQTSMYLCAGVSGQGISGPQHFGDGTRLSIL.

The chain employs TRBV12-2 and TRBJ2-5; the table's D call, TRBD2, has no DNA check behind it. TRBV12-2 is tagged as a pseudogene. The CDR3 totals 12 residues. CDR3 sequence reads: CASRLAGETQYF. DNA of the CDR3: TGTGCAAGTCGCTTAGCCGGGGAGACCCAGTACTTC.

This clone was counted a few times. V is TRBV6-2 or TRBV6-3 and J is TRBJ2-2; D is unresolved. This CDR3 comprises 13 residues. Germline V lookup: CDR1 MNHEY, CDR2 SVGEGT. Deletions cut 2 bases from V and 3 bases from J, with 4 bases between. The CDR3 spells CASSYRDTGELFF. CDR3 nucleotides: TGTGCCAGCAGTTACAGGGACACCGGGGAGCTGTTTTTT.

The chain links TRBV11-2 to TRBJ2-7, with D hard to call. V was pared by 5 bases and J by 2 bases, with 7 bases between. The CDR3 totals 12 residues. Germline CDR1 and CDR2: SGHAT and FQNNGV. The chain's CDR3 is CASSGNTYEQYF. In DNA, the CDR3 is TGTGCCAGCAGCGGGAACACCTACGAGCAGTACTTC.

In this sample, this clone turned up once. The chain is built from TRBV21-1 and TRBJ2-7; TRBD1, the table's D call, was not compared with the DNA. TRBV21-1 is marked as a pseudogene. CDR3 length: 14 residues. The CDR3 region is CASSKGQPVGEQYF. For the CDR3, the DNA is TGTGCCAGCAGCAAGGGGCAGCCGGTCGGGGAGCAGTACTTC.

This chain joins TRBV5-4 and TRBJ1-2; weak D call: TRBD1 (6 bases). Germline V CDR1 and CDR2: SGHNT, YYREEE (reference sequence). The CDR3 is 11 amino acids. The V gene lost 2 bases and the J gene lost 8 bases, with 7 bases spanning the gap. Here the CDR3 DNA reads TGTGCCAGCAGCTTTACAGGGGGCTACACCTTC. The encoded protein is CASSFTGGYTF.

The CDR3 region is CASSLGLAGLDEQYF. DNA of the CDR3: TGTGCCAGCAGCTTGGGACTAGCGGGGCTTGACGAGCAGTACTTC. The chain uses TRBV5-4 and TRBJ2-7; 11 bases agree with TRBD2. The CDR3 contains 15 residues. V was pared by 0 bases and J by 5 bases, with 4 bases of the junction left unmatched. Germline CDR1 SGHNT, CDR2 YYREEE (reference sequence).

The CDR3 reads CASSHSGLAGRETQYF. CDR3 nucleotides: TGTGCCAGCAGCCACTCCGGACTAGCGGGGCGAGAGACCCAGTACTTC. This chain connects TRBV3-1 (or the pseudogene TRBV3-2) to TRBJ2-5, with 12 bases fitting TRBD2. The ends lost 3 bases at V and 4 bases at J; junction bases unmatched: 6. CDR1 and CDR2 (germline): LGHDT, YNNKEL (reference sequence). The CDR3 contains 16 residues.

The chain couples TRBV19 to TRBJ2-2, with D maybe TRBD1 (6 bases). This CDR3 spans 15 amino acids. V was cut by 4 bases and J by 4 bases, with 13 bases left in between. Per the germline V gene, CDR1 is LNHDA and CDR2 is SQIVND (reference sequence). CDR3 DNA sequence: TGTGCCAGTAGTAAACGGGACATAATCACCGGGGAGCTGTTTTTT. This codes for CASSKRDIITGELFF. Full variable domain (outside the CDR3, taken from reference TRBV19 and TRBJ2-2): DGGITQSPKYLFRKEGQNVTLSCEQNLNHDAMYWYRQDPGQGLRLIYYSQIVNDFQKGDIAEGYSVSREKKESFPLTVTSAQKNPTAFYLCASSKRDIITGELFFGEGSRLTVL.

This rearrangement joins TRBV5-1 to TRBJ2-7; 7 nucleotides match TRBD2. This CDR3 is built from 15 residues. The trim removed 1 base at V and 6 bases at J, leaving 10 bases unmatched. The germline V gene encodes CDR1 SGHRS and CDR2 YFSETQ. CDR3 region: CASSLTAGLYIEQYF. The DNA for the CDR3 is TGCGCCAGCAGCTTGACAGCGGGACTATATATCGAGCAGTACTTC.

Here the CDR3 DNA reads TGTGCCAGCTCACCCCAGCCCGGATTAATGAAAAAACTGTTTTTT. Encoded protein: CASSPQPGLMKKLFF. The chain uses TRBV18 and TRBJ1-4; D remains ambiguous. Germline CDR1 is KGHSH and CDR2 is LQKENI. Trimming cost V 3 bases and J 9 bases, with 17 bases left between them. The CDR3 has 15 amino acids.

The chain employs TRBV9 and TRBJ2-3; weak D call: TRBD2 (5 bases). The CDR3 extends over 14 amino acids. Trimming stripped 0 bases from V and 2 bases from J, with 7 bases between. Germline V gene sequence: CDR1 SGDLS, CDR2 YYNGEE. The CDR3 bases are TGTGCCAGCAGCGTAGTAGCGTCCACAGATACGCAGTATTTT. Protein sequence: CASSVVASTDTQYF.

The CDR3 nucleotides read TGTGCCTGGAGTGTTTCTAGCGGGGGGGCCGATGAGCAGTTCTTC. This codes for CAWSVSSGGADEQFF. This chain uses TRBV30 with TRBJ2-1; TRBD2 aligns across 12 bases. The trim removed 0 bases at V and 8 bases at J, leaving 5 bases unmatched. Germline V gene sequence: CDR1 GTSNPN, CDR2 SVGIG (reference sequence). CDR3 length: 15 amino acids.

V and J are TRBV5-6 and TRBJ2-4, with D perhaps given as TRBD1 or TRBD2 (5 bases each). V was shortened by 5 bases and J by 8 bases, with 20 bases between the two germline ends. CDR3 length: 15 amino acids. Germline V gene lookup returns CDR1 SGHDT and CDR2 YYEEEE. Written as DNA, the CDR3 is TGTGCCAGCAGTCGGGACCGTTCCTTAAGGGACATTCAGTACTTC. Residues: CASSRDRSLRDIQYF.

In this sample, this clone turned up once. The V call is TRBV24-1, the J call TRBJ2-5; 14 nucleotides line up with TRBD2. Unmatched junction bases numbered 16, after V lost 9 bases and J lost 2 bases. CDR3 length: 19 amino acids. CDR1 is KGHDR, CDR2 SFDVKD, per germline. CDR3 sequence: CATRPVTSGGVKQQETQYF. The DNA of the CDR3 is TGTGCCACCCGACCAGTGACTAGCGGGGGGGTAAAGCAACAAGAGACCCAGTACTTC.

V is TRBV6-1 and J is TRBJ2-2; 9 bases are shared with TRBD2. The V segment lost 2 bases and the J segment 6 bases; nucleotides outside the gene matches: 13. This CDR3 has 18 amino acids. Germline CDR1 and CDR2: MNHNS and SASEGT. As DNA, the CDR3 is TGTGCCAGCAGTGAATTGAGAGGCGGGGGGGCCGGACCCGGGGAGCTGTTTTTT. This codes for CASSELRGGGAGPGELFF.

The CDR3 loop is CASSLGVNTGELFF. CDR3 sequence (DNA): TGTGCCAGCAGCTTAGGCGTAAACACCGGGGAGCTGTTTTTT. V usage is TRBV7-9 and J usage is TRBJ2-2; D gene unclear. V dropped 1 base and J dropped 2 bases, with 5 bases sitting between them. This CDR3 has 14 amino acids. Germline values: CDR1 SEHNR, CDR2 FQNEAQ (reference sequence).

Concerning this clone: This same CDR3 is encoded by further DNA sequences in the sample. This chain joins TRBV9 and TRBJ2-5; D uncertain. This CDR3 comprises 14 residues. Looked up from germline, CDR1 is SGDLS and CDR2 is YYNGEE. Trimming left V 0 bases short and J 0 bases short, with 6 bases between. In nucleotides, the CDR3 is TGTGCCAGCAGCGTAGTTGCAGACCAAGAGACCCAGTACTTC. It translates to CASSVVADQETQYF. The variable domain in full, with the rest retrieved from reference TRBV9 and TRBJ2-5, is DSGVTQTPKHLITATGQRVTLRCSPRSGDLSVYWYQQSLDQGLQFLIQYYNGEERAKGNILERFSAQQFPDLHSELNLSSLELGDSALYFCASSVVADQETQYFGPGTRLLVL.

The gene calls are TRBV30 and TRBJ2-2; 10 nucleotides line up with TRBD1. From germline, CDR1 is GTSNPN and CDR2 SVGIG (reference sequence). CDR3 size: 15 residues. V gave up 3 bases and J gave up 5 bases; unmatched junction bases: 6. The CDR3 DNA follows: TGTGCCTGGAGCGGGGGGACAGGGGAGACCGGGGAGCTGTTTTTT. Its protein product is CAWSGGTGETGELFF.

The V gene is TRBV6-5, the J gene TRBJ2-2; 8 positions match TRBD1. The CDR3 has 15 residues. V trimming: 6 bases; J trimming: 4 bases; junction bases outside the gene matches: 7. Germline V gene data show CDR1 as MNHEY and CDR2 as SVGAGI. CDR3 sequence reads: CASSADRGPTGELFF. The CDR3 DNA reads as TGTGCCAGCAGCGCTGACAGGGGCCCCACCGGGGAGCTGTTTTTT.

The chain couples TRBV2 to TRBJ2-3, with D possibly being TRBD1 (5 bases). The CDR3 is made up of 15 amino acids. The V end was cut by 7 bases, the J end by 2 bases, with 16 bases between. The germline gives CDR1 SNHLY, CDR2 FYNNEI. CDR3 region: CASNLLRQTTDTQYF. The CDR3 DNA follows: TGTGCCAGCAATCTATTAAGACAGACCACAGATACGCAGTATTTT.

This clone qualifies as medium-sized (0.01 to 0.1%). The rearrangement uses TRBV4-2 and TRBJ2-2; D ambiguous. There are 12 residues in the CDR3. Trimming left V 5 bases short and J 6 bases short, with 7 bases between. The germline V gene has CDR1 LGHNA and CDR2 YNFKEQ. This chain's CDR3 is CASSYVAGELFF. For the CDR3, the DNA is TGTGCCAGCAGCTACGTCGCCGGGGAGCTGTTTTTT.

This chain links TRBV30 with TRBJ2-6; D ambiguous. The CDR3 spans 15 residues. Between the trimmed V and J ends, which lost 3 bases and 0 bases, there was a span of 9 bases. The germline V gene has CDR1 GTSNPN and CDR2 SVGIG (reference sequence). CDR3 in amino acids: CAWRAPYSGANVLTF. The CDR3 DNA is TGTGCCTGGAGGGCTCCCTACTCTGGGGCCAACGTCCTGACTTTC.